These 20 T cell receptor beta chains share one sample of origin, sequenced in a study of blood T cells in healthy people across ages (dated by TCRdb to between 2014 and 2016). Library creation used 5' RACE. The data were produced on an Illumina HiSeq 2500. A second PCR of roughly 7 to 12 cycles was run with a J-beta primer mix and a sample-barcoded 5' primer. TCRdb applied fastp at Q25 and MiXCR to the public reads, then kept only in-frame beta chains. Records with the same CDR3 protein are collapsed into one entry carrying the most frequent genes and DNA. A total of roughly 800,000 distinct CDR3 sequences appear in this sample, around a quarter of them only once. Just under 9.5% of the sample goes to the ten largest clones. These sequences were also reported in another study, on T cells of mothers and their children.

The sample consisted of blood. Receptor source: a boy younger than 18 in good health.

This clonotype was recorded a few times. The chain has TRBV12-3 or TRBV12-4 and TRBJ2-3, with 10 bases identical to TRBD2. With 6 bases clipped from V and 5 bases from J, the junction kept 8 bases outside the gene matches. The CDR3 is 15 residues long. As DNA, the CDR3 is TGTGCCAGCAGCCCCCTAGCGGGAGTGGGAGATACGCAGTATTTT. Its protein is CASSPLAGVGDTQYF.

This rearrangement joins TRBV6-6 to TRBJ1-5, with D unclear. The CDR3 covers 10 residues. V gave up 4 bases and J gave up 6 bases, with 1 base separating them. Germline loops: CDR1 MNHNY, CDR2 SVGAGI (reference sequence). CDR3 DNA: TGTGCCAGCAGTTCTCAGCCCCAGCATTTT. Translation: CASSSQPQHF.

This clonotype was observed a handful of times. The J gene is TRBJ2-1, the V gene TRBV5-1; a weak D match, TRBD2 (6 bases). The J call is uncertain, as TRBJ2-7 better fits the DNA end. This CDR3 spans 14 amino acids. Germline assignment: CDR1 SGHRS and CDR2 YFSETQ. The CDR3 reads CASGLTLGLYEQYF. The CDR3 DNA reads as TGCGCCAGCGGGCTCACCCTGGGACTTTACGAGCAGTACTTC.

The chain couples TRBV20-1 to TRBJ2-3; D is ambiguous. This CDR3 has 14 amino acids. The V gene's germline CDR1 is DFQATT and CDR2 SNEGSKA (reference sequence). V lost 3 bases and J 1 base, leaving 11 bases between the germline ends. The CDR3 nucleotides read TGCAGTGCTAGGAACGGCCGGCGCACAGATACGCAGTATTTT. This encodes CSARNGRRTDTQYF.

As regards this clonotype: A read error may account for a junction end that differs from germline. Here the CDR3 reads CSASGLSNTEALF. As DNA, the CDR3 is TGCAGTGCTAGTGGTTTAAGTAACACTGAAGCTTTATTT. The genes are TRBV20-1 and TRBJ1-1; no firm D call. The CDR3 is 13 residues long. Germline V CDR1 and CDR2: DFQATT, SNEGSKA (reference sequence).

V and J are TRBV6-1 and TRBJ2-5; 11 bases are a match to TRBD1. V lost 6 bases and J lost 1; bases outside the gene matches: 4. The CDR3 loop spans 15 amino acids. CDR1 is MNHNS and CDR2 is SASEGT in the germline V gene. CDR3 region: CASSADRGLQETQYF. The CDR3, as DNA: TGTGCCAGCAGCGCGGACAGGGGGCTCCAAGAGACCCAGTACTTC.

This clonotype was seen a handful of times. The chain is built from TRBV20-1 and TRBJ1-5, with D hard to call. The V and J ends lost 3 bases and 0 bases respectively, with 6 bases between them. Germline CDR1 reads DFQATT; CDR2 reads SNEGSKA (reference sequence). The CDR3 is made up of 13 amino acids. CDR3 coding DNA: TGCAGTGCTAGTCGGAATAGCAATCAGCCCCAGCATTTT. Translated: CSASRNSNQPQHF.

In its sample, this clonotype was seen a few times. V and J are TRBV6-5 and TRBJ1-2; TRBD1 is a possible D gene (6 bases). Trimming took off 2 bases at V and 6 bases at J, with 16 bases between the two ends. Germline V gene lookup returns CDR1 MNHEY and CDR2 SVGAGI. The length of the CDR3 is 15 residues. CDR3 nucleotides: TGTGCCAGCAGTTACATAACGGGGGGCATTAATGGCTACACCTTC. Protein: CASSYITGGINGYTF.

This clonotype was detected only a few times. The V gene is TRBV18, the J gene TRBJ1-4; no clear D gene. Looked up from germline, CDR1 is KGHSH and CDR2 is LQKENI. CDR3 length: 16 amino acids. Trimming removed 0 bases from V and 10 bases from J, with 18 bases in between. CDR3 sequence (DNA): TGTGCCAGCTCACCACCTGAAAATGGGCCGACTGGAAAACTGTTTTTT. This translates into CASSPPENGPTGKLFF. Looking up the rest from reference TRBV18 and TRBJ1-4 gives the full variable domain: NAGVMQNPRHLVRRRGQEARLRCSPMKGHSHVYWYRQLPEEGLKFMVYLQKENIIDESGMPKERFSAEFPKEGPSILRIQQVVRGDSAAYFCASSPPENGPTGKLFFGSGTQLSVL.

The chain is built from TRBV7-2 and TRBJ2-2, with a possible D match to TRBD1 (6 bases). V was pared by 4 bases and J by 5 bases, with 8 bases between. CDR1 and CDR2 from the germline V gene are SGHTA and FQGNSA. CDR3 length: 13 amino acids. CDR3 region: CASSSGETGELFF. The DNA for the CDR3 is TGTGCCAGCAGCTCAGGGGAAACCGGGGAGCTGTTTTTT. The variable domain in full, with the rest retrieved from reference TRBV7-2 and TRBJ2-2, is GAGVSQSPSNKVTEKGKDVELRCDPISGHTALYWYRQSLGQGLEFLIYFQGNSAPDKSGLPSDRFSAERTGGSVSTLTIQRTQQEDSAVYLCASSSGETGELFFGEGSRLTVL.

The rearrangement uses TRBV11-2 and TRBJ2-5; 11 nucleotides align to TRBD2. The end of the DNA is better explained by TRBJ2-1, so the J call may be wrong. Germline loops: CDR1 SGHAT, CDR2 FQNNGV. This CDR3 comprises 18 residues. CDR3 in DNA: TGTGCCAGCAGCTTACTGGGGGTAGCGGGGGGGCCGTGGGATGAGCAGTTCTTC. This sequence encodes CASSLLGVAGGPWDEQFF.

This clonotype has only a few counts. This rearrangement joins TRBV29-1 to TRBJ2-7; 7 positions match TRBD1. The germline CDR1 and CDR2 sequences are SQVTM and ANQGSEA. Trimming removed 4 bases from V and 1 base from J; junction bases left unmatched: 7. This CDR3 is built from 14 residues. The CDR3 bases are TGCAGCGTTGGAGACCCGGGACAGTCCTACGAGCAGTACTTC. The encoded protein is CSVGDPGQSYEQYF.

This clonotype was seen a handful of times. CDR3 sequence: CASTFETGAAHSPLHF. CDR3 bases: TGTGCCAGCACCTTCGAAACAGGGGCTGCCCATTCACCCCTCCACTTT. This rearrangement joins TRBV12-3 or TRBV12-4 to TRBJ1-6; 7 bases match TRBD1. Trimming removed 7 bases from V and 8 bases from J; junction bases left unmatched: 14. This CDR3 has 16 amino acids.

This clonotype showed up just a few times. Written as DNA, the CDR3 is TGTGCCAGCAGCCAAGACGTGAGGGGAGTGAACACCGGGGAGCTGTTTTTT. Amino acids: CASSQDVRGVNTGELFF. V and J are TRBV14 and TRBJ2-2, with D perhaps assigned TRBD1 or TRBD2 (5 bases each). Germline CDR1 and CDR2: SGHDN and FVKESK. The CDR3 spans 17 residues. V lost 0 bases to trimming and J lost 1 base, with 12 bases between them. The full variable domain, its missing parts supplied by reference TRBV14 and TRBJ2-2, is EAGVTQFPSHSVIEKGQTVTLRCDPISGHDNLYWYRRVMGKEIKFLLHFVKESKQDESGMPNNRFLAERTGGTYSTLKVQPAELEDSGVYFCASSQDVRGVNTGELFFGEGSRLTVL.

This clonotype came up a few times. This chain links TRBV5-1 with TRBJ2-7, with 8 bases matching TRBD2. The CDR3 has 16 amino acids. The trim removed 0 bases at V and 3 bases at J, leaving 8 bases unmatched. The germline gives CDR1 SGHRS, CDR2 YFSETQ. CDR3 coding DNA: TGCGCCAGCAGCTTGGCCGGGGGACTAGTTGTCTACGAGCAGTACTTC. Its protein product is CASSLAGGLVVYEQYF.

This clonotype was observed a handful of times. The rearrangement links TRBV7-9 to TRBJ2-5; possibly TRBD2 for D (6 bases). Matching the DNA end better, TRBJ2-7 makes the J call doubtful. This CDR3 region has 15 residues. The germline V gene encodes CDR1 SEHNR and CDR2 FQNEAQ (reference sequence). In DNA form, the CDR3 reads TGTGCCAGCAGCTTAGAGCAGGGACTCTCCTACGAGCAGTACTTC. Translating it yields CASSLEQGLSYEQYF.

This clonotype was seen more than once but under ten times. The chain combines TRBV10-3 with TRBJ2-7; TRBD2 is a possible D gene (5 bases). The CDR3 has 16 residues. Germline values: CDR1 ENHRY, CDR2 SYGVKD. V lost 8 bases and J lost 4, with 24 bases in between. The CDR3 spells CAIGEIGVELEYEQYF. CDR3 in DNA: TGTGCCATCGGGGAGATCGGGGTTGAATTGGAGTACGAGCAGTACTTC.

This clonotype was found many times. The V call is TRBV29-1, the J call TRBJ2-7; 7 bases align to TRBD1. The CDR3 totals 12 residues. The V gene's germline CDR1 is SQVTM and CDR2 ANQGSEA. V was clipped by 4 bases and J by 5 bases; unmatched bases: 5. The CDR3 sequence: CSVAGQPNEQYF. The CDR3 DNA follows: TGCAGCGTTGCGGGACAGCCCAACGAGCAGTACTTC.

There are a few counts of this clonotype. This rearrangement joins TRBV10-3 to TRBJ2-3; 9 nucleotides line up with TRBD1. The V segment lost 2 bases and the J segment 6 bases; nucleotides outside the gene matches: 15. The CDR3 runs to 18 residues. Germline V gene lookup returns CDR1 ENHRY and CDR2 SYGVKD. The CDR3 DNA follows: TGTGCCATCAGTGAGCGTCCCCGGACAGGGGTAAAATCCGATACGCAGTATTTT. Encoded protein: CAISERPRTGVKSDTQYF.

The gene calls are TRBV20-1 and TRBJ2-5; the match to TRBD2 covers 8 bases. TRBJ2-1 explains the end of the DNA better; the J call may be wrong. The CDR3 loop spans 15 amino acids. CDR1 is DFQATT and CDR2 is SNEGSKA in the germline V gene (reference sequence). The CDR3, as DNA: TGCAGTGCTAGGTCTGCTAGCGGGTTATACAATGAGCAGTTCTTC. Protein sequence: CSARSASGLYNEQFF.